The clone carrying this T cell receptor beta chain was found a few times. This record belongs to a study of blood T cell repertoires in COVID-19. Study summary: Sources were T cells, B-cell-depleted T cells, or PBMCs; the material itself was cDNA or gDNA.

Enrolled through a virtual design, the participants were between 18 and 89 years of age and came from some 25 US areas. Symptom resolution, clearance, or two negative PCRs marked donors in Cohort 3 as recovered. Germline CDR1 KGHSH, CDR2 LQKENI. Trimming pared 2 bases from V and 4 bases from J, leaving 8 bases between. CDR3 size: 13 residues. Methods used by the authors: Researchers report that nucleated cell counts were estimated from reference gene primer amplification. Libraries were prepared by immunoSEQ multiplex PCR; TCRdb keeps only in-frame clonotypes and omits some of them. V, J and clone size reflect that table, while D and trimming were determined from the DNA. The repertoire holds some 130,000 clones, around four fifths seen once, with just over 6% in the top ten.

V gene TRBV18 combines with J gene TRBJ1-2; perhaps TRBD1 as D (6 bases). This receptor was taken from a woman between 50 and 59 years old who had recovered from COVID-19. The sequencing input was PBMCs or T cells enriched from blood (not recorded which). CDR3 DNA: TGTGCCAGCTCACCAGCAGGGGCCTATGGCTACACCTTC. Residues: CASSPAGAYGYTF.